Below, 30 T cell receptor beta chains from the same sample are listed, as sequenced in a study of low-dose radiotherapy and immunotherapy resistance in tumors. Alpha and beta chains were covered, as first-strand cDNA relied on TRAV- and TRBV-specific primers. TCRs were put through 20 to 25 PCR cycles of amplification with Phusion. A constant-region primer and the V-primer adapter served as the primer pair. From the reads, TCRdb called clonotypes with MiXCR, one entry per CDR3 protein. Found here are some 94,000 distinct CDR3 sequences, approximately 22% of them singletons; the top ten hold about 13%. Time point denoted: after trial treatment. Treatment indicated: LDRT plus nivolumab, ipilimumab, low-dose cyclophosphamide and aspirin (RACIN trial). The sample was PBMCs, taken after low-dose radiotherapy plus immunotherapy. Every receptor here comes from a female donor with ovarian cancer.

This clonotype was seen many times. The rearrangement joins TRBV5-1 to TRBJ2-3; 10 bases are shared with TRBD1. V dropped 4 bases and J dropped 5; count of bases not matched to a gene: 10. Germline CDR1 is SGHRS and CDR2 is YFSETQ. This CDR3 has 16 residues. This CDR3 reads CASSLPTGTGEDTQYF. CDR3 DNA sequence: TGCGCCAGCAGCCTCCCTACCGGGACAGGGGAAGATACGCAGTATTTT.

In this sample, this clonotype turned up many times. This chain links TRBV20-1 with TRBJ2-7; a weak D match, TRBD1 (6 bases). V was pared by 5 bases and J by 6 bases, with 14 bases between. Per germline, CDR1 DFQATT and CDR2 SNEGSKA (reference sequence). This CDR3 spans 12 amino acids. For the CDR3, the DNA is TGCAGTGCTTTGACAGGTATGGGCGAGCAGTACTTC. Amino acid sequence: CSALTGMGEQYF.

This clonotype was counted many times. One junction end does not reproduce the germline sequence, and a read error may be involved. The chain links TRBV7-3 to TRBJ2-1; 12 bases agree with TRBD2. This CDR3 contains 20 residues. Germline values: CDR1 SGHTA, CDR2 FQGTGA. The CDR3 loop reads CASSKYSSGGAGWSYDEQFF. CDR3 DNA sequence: TGTGCCAGCAGCAAATACTCTAGCGGGGGGGCCGGTTGGTCCTACGATGAGCAGTTCTTC.

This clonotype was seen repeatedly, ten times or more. In DNA, the CDR3 is TGTGCCACCAGCAGAGAAAGGTCGACTAATGAAAAACTGTTTTTT. Its protein is CATSRERSTNEKLFF. V and J are TRBV15 and TRBJ1-4; D is unclear. The germline V gene encodes CDR1 LNHNV and CDR2 YYDKDF (reference sequence). Trimming took off 0 bases at V and 2 bases at J, with 7 bases between the two ends. The CDR3 has 15 amino acids.

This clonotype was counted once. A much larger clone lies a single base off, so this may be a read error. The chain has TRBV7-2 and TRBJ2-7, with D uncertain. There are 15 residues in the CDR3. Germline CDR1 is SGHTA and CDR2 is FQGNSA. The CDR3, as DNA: TGTGCCAACAGCTTAGAGCTAGTGGAACCCCACGAGCAGTACTTC. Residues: CANSLELVEPHEQYF.

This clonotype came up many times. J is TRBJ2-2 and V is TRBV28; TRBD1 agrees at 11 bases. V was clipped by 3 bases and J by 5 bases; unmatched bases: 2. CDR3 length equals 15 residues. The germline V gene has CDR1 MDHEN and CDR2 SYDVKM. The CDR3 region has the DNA TGTGCCAGCAGTTTTGGACAGGGGGCTACCGGGGAGCTGTTTTTT. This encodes CASSFGQGATGELFF.

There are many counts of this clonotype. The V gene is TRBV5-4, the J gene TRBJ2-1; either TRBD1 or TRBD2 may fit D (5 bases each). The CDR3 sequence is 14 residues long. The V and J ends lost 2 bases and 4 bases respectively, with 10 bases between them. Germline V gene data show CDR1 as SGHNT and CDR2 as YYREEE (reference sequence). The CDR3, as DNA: TGTGCCAGCAGCTTTGGGACGGTATACAATGAGCAGTTCTTC. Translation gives CASSFGTVYNEQFF.

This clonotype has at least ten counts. The DNA of the CDR3 is TGTGCCAGCAGCTTGTATGGGGCGCATGAAAAACTGTTTTTT. It translates to CASSLYGAHEKLFF. The genes are TRBV5-6 and TRBJ1-4; possibly TRBD1 for D (5 bases). Germline CDR1 SGHDT, CDR2 YYEEEE. The CDR3 extends over 14 amino acids. The V gene lost 1 base and the J gene lost 6 bases, with 10 bases spanning the gap. Supplemented by reference TRBV5-6 and TRBJ1-4, the full variable domain reads DAGVTQSPTHLIKTRGQQVTLRCSPKSGHDTVSWYQQALGQGPQFIFQYYEEEERQRGNFPDRFSGHQFPNYSSELNVNALLLGDSALYLCASSLYGAHEKLFFGSGTQLSVL.

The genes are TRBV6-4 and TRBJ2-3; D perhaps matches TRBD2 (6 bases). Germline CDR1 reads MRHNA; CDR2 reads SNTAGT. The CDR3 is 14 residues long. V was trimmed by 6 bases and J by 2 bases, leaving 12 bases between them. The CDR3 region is CASRVEGYTDTQYF. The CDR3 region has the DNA TGTGCCAGCAGGGTGGAGGGATACACAGATACGCAGTATTTT.

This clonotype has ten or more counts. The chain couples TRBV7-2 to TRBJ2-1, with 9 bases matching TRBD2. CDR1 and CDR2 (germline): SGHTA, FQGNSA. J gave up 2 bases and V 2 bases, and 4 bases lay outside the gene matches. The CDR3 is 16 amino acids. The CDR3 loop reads CASSLTRLAAYNEQFF. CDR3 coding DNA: TGTGCCAGCAGCTTAACGCGACTAGCGGCCTACAATGAGCAGTTCTTC.

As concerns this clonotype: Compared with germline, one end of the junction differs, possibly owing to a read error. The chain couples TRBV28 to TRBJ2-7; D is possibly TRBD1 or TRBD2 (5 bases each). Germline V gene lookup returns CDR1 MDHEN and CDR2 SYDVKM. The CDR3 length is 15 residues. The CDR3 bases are TGTGCCAGCAGTCCCCCTTACGGGACCGCGTCTGATGAGCACTTC. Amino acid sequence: CASSPPYGTASDEHF. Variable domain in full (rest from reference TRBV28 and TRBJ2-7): DVKVTQSSRYLVKRTGEKVFLECVQDMDHENMFWYRQDPGLGLRLIYFSYDVKMKEKGDIPEGYSVSREKKERFSLILESASTNQTSMYLCASSPPYGTASDEHFGPGTRLTVT.

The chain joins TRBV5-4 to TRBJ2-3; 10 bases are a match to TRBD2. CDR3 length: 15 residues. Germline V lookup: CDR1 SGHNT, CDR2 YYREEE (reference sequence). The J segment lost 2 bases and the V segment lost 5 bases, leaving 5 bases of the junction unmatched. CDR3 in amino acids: CASRRAGGLTDTQYF. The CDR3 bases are TGTGCCAGCAGGCGAGCGGGGGGGCTCACAGATACGCAGTATTTT.

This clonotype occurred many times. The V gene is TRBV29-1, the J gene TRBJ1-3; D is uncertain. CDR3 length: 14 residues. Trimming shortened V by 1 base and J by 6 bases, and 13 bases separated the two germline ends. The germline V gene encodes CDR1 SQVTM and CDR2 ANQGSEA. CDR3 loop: CSVEANGKENTIYF. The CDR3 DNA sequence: TGCAGCGTTGAAGCGAACGGGAAAGAAAACACCATATATTTT.

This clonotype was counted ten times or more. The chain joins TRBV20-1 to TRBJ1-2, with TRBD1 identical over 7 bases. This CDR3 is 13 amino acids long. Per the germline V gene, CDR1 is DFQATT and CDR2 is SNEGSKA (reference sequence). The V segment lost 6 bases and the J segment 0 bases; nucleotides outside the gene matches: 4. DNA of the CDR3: TGCAGTGCCCGGACAGGCCCTAACTATGGCTACACCTTC. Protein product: CSARTGPNYGYTF.

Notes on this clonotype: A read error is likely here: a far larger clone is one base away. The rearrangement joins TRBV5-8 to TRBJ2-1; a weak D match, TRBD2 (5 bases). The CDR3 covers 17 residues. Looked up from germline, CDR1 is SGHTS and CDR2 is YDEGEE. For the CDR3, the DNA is TGTGCCAGCAGCTCGGAGGCGAGCGGCTACGGGTACAATGAGAAGTTCTTC. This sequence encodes CASSSEASGYGYNEKFF. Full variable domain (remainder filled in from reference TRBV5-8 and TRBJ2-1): EAGVTQSPTHLIKTRGQQATLRCSPISGHTSVYWYQQALGLGLQFLLWYDEGEERNRGNFPPRFSGRQFPNYSSELNVNALELEDSALYLCASSSEASGYGYNEKFFGPGTRLTVL.

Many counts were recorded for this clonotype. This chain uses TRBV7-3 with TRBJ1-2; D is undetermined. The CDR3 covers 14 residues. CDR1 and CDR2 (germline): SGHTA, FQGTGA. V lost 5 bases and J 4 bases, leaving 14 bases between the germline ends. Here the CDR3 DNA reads TGTGCCAGCAGCCAAACCACTAGCGGCTATGGCTACACCTTC. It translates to CASSQTTSGYGYTF.

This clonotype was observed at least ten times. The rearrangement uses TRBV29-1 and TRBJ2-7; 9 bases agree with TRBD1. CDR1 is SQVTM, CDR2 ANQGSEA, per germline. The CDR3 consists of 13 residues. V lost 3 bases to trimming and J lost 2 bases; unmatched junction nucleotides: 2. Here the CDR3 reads CSVEDRGAYEQYF. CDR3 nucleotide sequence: TGCAGCGTTGAGGACAGGGGCGCCTACGAGCAGTACTTC.

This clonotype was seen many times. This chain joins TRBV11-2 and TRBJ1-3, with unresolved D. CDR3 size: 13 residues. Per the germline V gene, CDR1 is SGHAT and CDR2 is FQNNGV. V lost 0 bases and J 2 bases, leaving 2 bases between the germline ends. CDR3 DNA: TGTGCCAGCAGCTTAGAGCCTGGAAACACCATATATTTT. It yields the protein CASSLEPGNTIYF. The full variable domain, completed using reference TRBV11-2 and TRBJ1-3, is EAGVAQSPRYKIIEKRQSVAFWCNPISGHATLYWYQQILGQGPKLLIQFQNNGVVDDSQLPKDRFSAERLKGVDSTLKIQPAKLEDSAVYLCASSLEPGNTIYFGEGSWLTVV.

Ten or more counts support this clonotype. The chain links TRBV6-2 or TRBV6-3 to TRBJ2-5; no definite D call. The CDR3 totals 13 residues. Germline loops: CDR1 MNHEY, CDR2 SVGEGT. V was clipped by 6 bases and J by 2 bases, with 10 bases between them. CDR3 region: CASRDSIQETQYF. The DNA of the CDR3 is TGTGCCAGCAGGGATTCAATACAAGAGACCCAGTACTTC.

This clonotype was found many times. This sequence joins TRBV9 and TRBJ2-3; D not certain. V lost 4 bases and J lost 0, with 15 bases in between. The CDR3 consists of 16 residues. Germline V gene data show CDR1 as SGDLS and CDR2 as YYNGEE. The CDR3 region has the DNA TGTGCCAGCAGCCCTTTGTCTGGGGTGAGCACAGATACGCAGTATTTT. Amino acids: CASSPLSGVSTDTQYF.

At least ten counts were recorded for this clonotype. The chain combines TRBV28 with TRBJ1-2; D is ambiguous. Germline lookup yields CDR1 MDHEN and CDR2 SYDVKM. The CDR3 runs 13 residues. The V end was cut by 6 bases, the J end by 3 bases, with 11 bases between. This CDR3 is CASRPPDDYGYTF. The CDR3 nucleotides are TGTGCCAGCAGGCCCCCGGACGACTATGGCTACACCTTC.

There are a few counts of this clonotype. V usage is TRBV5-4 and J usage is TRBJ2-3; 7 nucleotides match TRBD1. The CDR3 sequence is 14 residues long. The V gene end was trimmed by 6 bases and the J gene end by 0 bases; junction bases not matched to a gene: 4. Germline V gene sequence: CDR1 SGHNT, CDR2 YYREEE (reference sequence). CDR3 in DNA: TGTGCCAGCACCGGGACAGCAAGCACAGATACGCAGTATTTT. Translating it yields CASTGTASTDTQYF.

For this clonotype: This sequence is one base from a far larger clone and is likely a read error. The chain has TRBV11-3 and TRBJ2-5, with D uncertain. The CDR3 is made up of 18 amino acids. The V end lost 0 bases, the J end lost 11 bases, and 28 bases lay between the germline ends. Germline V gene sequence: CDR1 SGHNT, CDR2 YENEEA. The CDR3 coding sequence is TGTGCCAGCAGCTTAGAAGGTGGGAAGATACACTCCTACAATGAGCAGTACTTC. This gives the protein CASSLEGGKIHSYNEQYF.

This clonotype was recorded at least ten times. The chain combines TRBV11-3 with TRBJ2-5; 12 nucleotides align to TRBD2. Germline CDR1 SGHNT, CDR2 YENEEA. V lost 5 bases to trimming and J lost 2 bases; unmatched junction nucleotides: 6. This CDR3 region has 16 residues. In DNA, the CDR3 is TGTGCCAGCAGCCGAGGGACTAGCGGGCGGCAAGAGACCCAGTACTTC. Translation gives CASSRGTSGRQETQYF. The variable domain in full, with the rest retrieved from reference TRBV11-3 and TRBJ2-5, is EAGVVQSPRYKIIEKKQPVAFWCNPISGHNTLYWYLQNLGQGPELLIRYENEEAVDDSQLPKDRFSAERLKGVDSTLKIQPAELGDSAVYLCASSRGTSGRQETQYFGPGTRLLVL.

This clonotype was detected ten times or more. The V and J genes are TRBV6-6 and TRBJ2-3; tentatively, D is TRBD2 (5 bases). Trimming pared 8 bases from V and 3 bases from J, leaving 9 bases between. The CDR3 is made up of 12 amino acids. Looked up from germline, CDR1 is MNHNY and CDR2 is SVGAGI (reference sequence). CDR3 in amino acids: CASQRGTDTQYF. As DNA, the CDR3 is TGTGCCAGCCAGAGAGGGACAGATACGCAGTATTTT.

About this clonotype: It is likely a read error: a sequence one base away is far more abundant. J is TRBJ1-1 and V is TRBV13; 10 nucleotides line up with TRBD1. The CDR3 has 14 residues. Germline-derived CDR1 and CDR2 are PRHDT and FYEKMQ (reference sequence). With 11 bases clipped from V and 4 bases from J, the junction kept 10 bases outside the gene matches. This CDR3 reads CAGTAGQGSTEAFF. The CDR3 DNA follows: TGTGCCGGCACAGCGGGACAGGGGTCCACTGAAGCTTTCTTT.

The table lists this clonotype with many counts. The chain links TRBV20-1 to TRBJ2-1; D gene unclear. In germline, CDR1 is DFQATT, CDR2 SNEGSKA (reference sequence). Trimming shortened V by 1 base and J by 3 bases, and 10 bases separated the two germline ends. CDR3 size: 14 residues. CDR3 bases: TGCAGTGCTAGAGTGGCGGAACACTACAATGAGCAGTTCTTC. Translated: CSARVAEHYNEQFF.

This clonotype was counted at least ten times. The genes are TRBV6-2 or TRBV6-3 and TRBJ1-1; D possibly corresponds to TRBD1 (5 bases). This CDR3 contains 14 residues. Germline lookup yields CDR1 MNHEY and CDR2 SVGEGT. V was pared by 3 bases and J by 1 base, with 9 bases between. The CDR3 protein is CASSYQRGNTEAFF. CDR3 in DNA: TGTGCCAGCAGTTATCAAAGGGGGAACACTGAAGCTTTCTTT.

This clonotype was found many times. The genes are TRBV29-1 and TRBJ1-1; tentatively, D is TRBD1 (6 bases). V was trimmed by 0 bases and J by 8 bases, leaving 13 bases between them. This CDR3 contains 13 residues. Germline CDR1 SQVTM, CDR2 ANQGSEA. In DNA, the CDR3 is TGCAGCGTTGAAGAGGGGGGCGGGAGAGAAGCTTTCTTT. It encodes CSVEEGGGREAFF.

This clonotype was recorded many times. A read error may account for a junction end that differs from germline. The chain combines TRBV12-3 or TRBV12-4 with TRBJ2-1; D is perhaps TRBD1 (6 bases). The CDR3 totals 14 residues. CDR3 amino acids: CASRLGGVGNEQFF. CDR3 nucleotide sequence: TGTGCCAGCAGATTAGGGGGAGTAGGCAATGAGCAGTTCTTC.